Following are 15 T cell receptor beta chains from one sample sequenced in a study of blood T cell repertoires in COVID-19 (TCRdb year 2020). The library was built by means of the immunoSEQ multiplex PCR assay. Held by TCRdb, this immuneACCESS table contains in-frame sequences only and omits some clones. Under half of the omission traces to an unresolved V gene where checked; the cause of the rest is unknown. This sample comprises about 410,000 clones, 80% to 90% of them detected only once. The ten top clones hold 1.4% of the sample. The material sequenced was peripheral blood. These receptors came from a woman younger than 45 with active or convalescent COVID-19.

A single count supports this clone. The chain links TRBV2 to TRBJ1-4; 9 bases agree with TRBD1. This CDR3 has 15 amino acids. With 4 bases clipped from V and 3 bases from J, the junction kept 3 bases outside the gene matches. The V gene's germline CDR1 is SNHLY and CDR2 FYNNEI. CDR3 sequence reads: CASSGGTGPNEKLFF. The DNA of the CDR3 is TGTGCCAGCAGTGGCGGGACAGGGCCTAATGAAAAACTGTTTTTT.

This rearrangement joins TRBV30 to TRBJ2-7; D gene uncertain. Germline assignment: CDR1 GTSNPN and CDR2 SVGIG (reference sequence). The CDR3 spans 15 residues. V gave up 2 bases and J gave up 4 bases, with 18 bases separating them. The CDR3 region is CAWSFKPPLQYEQYF. CDR3 DNA: TGTGCCTGGAGTTTTAAGCCCCCCCTTCAATACGAGCAGTACTTC.

The chain combines TRBV9 with TRBJ1-6; a possible D gene is TRBD1 (6 bases). V lost 2 bases to trimming and J lost 12 bases, with 12 bases between them. Germline values: CDR1 SGDLS, CDR2 YYNGEE. The CDR3 totals 13 residues. The CDR3 loop reads CASSVGQREPLHF. The DNA of the CDR3 is TGTGCCAGCAGCGTGGGACAAAGGGAACCCCTCCACTTT.

This clone was picked up one time. The chain has TRBV2 and TRBJ1-1; D gene ambiguous. The CDR3 consists of 15 residues. Germline lookup yields CDR1 SNHLY and CDR2 FYNNEI. V lost 2 bases and J 1 base, leaving 11 bases between the germline ends. This CDR3 reads CASSEREFTNTEAFF. CDR3 sequence (DNA): TGTGCCAGCAGTGAAAGGGAGTTTACGAACACTGAAGCTTTCTTT.

The chain employs TRBV4-1 and TRBJ2-1; D is uncertain. V lost 2 bases, J lost 8 bases, and 10 bases lay in between. CDR1 and CDR2 (germline): MGHRA, YSYEKL. The CDR3 loop spans 13 amino acids. DNA of the CDR3: TGCGCCAGCAGCCAAATCTTGGGCTATGAGCAGTTCTTC. Encoded protein: CASSQILGYEQFF.

V usage is TRBV27 and J usage is TRBJ1-6; no clear D. The CDR3 has 14 amino acids. CDR1 MNHEY and CDR2 SMNVEV come from the germline V gene (reference sequence). The V end lost 10 bases, the J end lost 6 bases, and 16 bases lay between the germline ends. As DNA, the CDR3 is TGTGCCACCCGTCCGGGTCTGGCTAATTCACCCCTCCACTTT. Protein sequence: CATRPGLANSPLHF.

With regard to this clone: Other nucleotide sequences in the sample specify the same CDR3. This chain uses TRBV6-1 with TRBJ1-5, with D unclear. CDR1 is MNHNS and CDR2 is SASEGT in the germline V gene. CDR3 length: 13 residues. Deletions cut 1 base from V and 3 bases from J, with 4 bases between. CDR3 in DNA: TGTGCCAGCAGTGAAGGGCCCAATCAGCCCCAGCATTTT. Residues: CASSEGPNQPQHF.

The chain carries TRBV10-1 and TRBJ1-1, with TRBD1 as a possible D gene (6 bases). CDR1 and CDR2 (germline): WNHNN, SYGVQD (reference sequence). The V gene lost 0 bases and the J gene lost 1 base, with 21 bases spanning the gap. The CDR3 loop spans 19 amino acids. CDR3 in DNA: TGCGCCAGCAGTGAGTCTACGAGGGCAGGGGATAGGGGGAACACTGAAGCTTTCTTT. Its translation is CASSESTRAGDRGNTEAFF.

The CDR3 sequence: CASSALLLASDYANTGELFF. Written as DNA, the CDR3 is TGTGCCAGCAGCGCCCTACTCTTGGCTAGCGACTACGCGAACACCGGGGAGCTGTTTTTT. The V and J genes are TRBV5-4 and TRBJ2-2; D may be TRBD2 (6 bases). V gave up 4 bases and J gave up 0 bases, with 25 bases separating them. The CDR3 runs 20 residues. Germline CDR1 and CDR2: SGHNT and YYREEE (reference sequence).

The gene calls are TRBV7-6 and TRBJ1-3; no clear D. The V gene's germline CDR1 is SGHVS and CDR2 FNYEAQ. The CDR3 has 15 residues. Trimming removed 5 bases from V and 1 base from J, with 12 bases in between. This CDR3 reads CASSQKAESGNTIYF. The CDR3 DNA reads TGTGCCAGCAGCCAAAAAGCCGAGTCTGGAAACACCATATATTTT.

This chain joins TRBV7-8 and TRBJ2-2; tentative D call: TRBD2 (7 bases). The V end lost 5 bases, the J end lost 2 bases, and 27 bases lay between the germline ends. In germline, CDR1 is SGHVS, CDR2 FQNEAQ. The CDR3 is 20 residues long. The CDR3 DNA sequence: TGTGCCAGCAGCCCTCATGATGGGGGGGCCACGACGTATAACACCGGGGAGCTGTTTTTT. Its translation is CASSPHDGGATTYNTGELFF.

The chain has TRBV3-1 (or the pseudogene TRBV3-2) and TRBJ2-5; TRBD2 matches 9 bases. With V trimmed by 4 bases and J by 4 bases, 7 bases remained unmatched. Germline V gene data show CDR1 as LGHDT and CDR2 as YNNKEL (reference sequence). This CDR3 has 15 amino acids. CDR3 region: CASSLGAGGGETQYF. The DNA of the CDR3 is TGTGCCAGCAGCCTTGGAGCGGGGGGTGGAGAGACCCAGTACTTC.

The gene calls are TRBV18 and TRBJ2-1; maybe TRBD1 (6 bases). The CDR3 covers 15 residues. Per germline, CDR1 KGHSH and CDR2 LQKENI. V shed 2 bases and J shed 7 bases, with 15 bases lying between them. CDR3 protein: CASSPWPEQGNEQFF. The DNA of the CDR3 is TGTGCCAGCTCACCATGGCCGGAACAGGGAAATGAGCAGTTCTTC.

V gene TRBV30 combines with J gene TRBJ2-5; a possible D gene is TRBD1 (5 bases). Trimming pared 0 bases from V and 7 bases from J, leaving 12 bases between. In germline, CDR1 is GTSNPN, CDR2 SVGIG (reference sequence). The length of the CDR3 is 13 residues. The CDR3 here is CAWSVGVVGTQYF. CDR3 nucleotides: TGTGCCTGGAGTGTAGGGGTTGTTGGGACCCAGTACTTC.

The V gene is TRBV18, the J gene TRBJ2-5, with D possibly TRBD2 on 6 matching bases. Trimming shortened V by 3 bases and J by 4 bases, and 15 bases separated the two germline ends. Germline assignment: CDR1 KGHSH and CDR2 LQKENI. The CDR3 length is 15 residues. CDR3 bases: TGTGCCAGCTCACCGACGGCGGTGGGGGGAGAGACCCAGTACTTC. Its protein product is CASSPTAVGGETQYF.